This T cell receptor beta chain came from a study of blood T cell repertoires in COVID-19 (dated by TCRdb to about 2020). Regarding the study in general: The collaborator samples originated in the United States, Italy and Spain and spanned the acute and convalescent phases of COVID-19. Where available, HLA class I and class II types were taken from metadata supplied by the sample provider and were not determined by assay-based typing. Samples were obtained from the ongoing ImmuneRACE study (first 160 participants) and from over 1,000 subjects provided by 6 global collaborators. The repertoires were made available in a free public database intended to serve as a resource for research on the immune response to SARS-CoV-2. The prospective study material was composed of cDNA or gDNA derived from T cells, B-cell-depleted T cells, or PBMCs. Nearly every sample came with metadata listing a de-identified subject ID, COVID-19 status, age in years and sex. The dataset comprised deeply sampled blood TCRbeta repertoires from subjects exposed to, actively infected with, or recovered from COVID-19.

In Seattle, one collaborating source enrolled patients while the infection was active and tracked those patients longitudinally over the course of disease. Each collaborating institution followed its own protocols to collect whole blood in K2EDTA tubes. For TCRbeta analysis, collaborators shipped samples as frozen whole blood, isolated PBMCs, or DNA extracted from either of those sample types. About this clone itself: Its target antigen remains unknown. One base away there is no much larger clone; base qualities are not given.

Reading from cysteine to phenylalanine, the CDR3 counts 15 amino acids. The entry retains the CDR3 DNA only, 45 bases that are in frame from base 1. CDR1 and CDR2, per the germline V gene (reference sequence), are LNHDA and SQIVND. Trimmed from V: 9 bases; trimmed from J: 6 bases; junction bases lacking a gene match: 9. TCRbeta CDR3 regions were amplified from genomic DNA by means of the immunoSEQ Assay, a bias-controlled multiplex PCR. The authors processed their data as follows. Within the assay, amplification of reference gene primers was used to estimate how many nucleated cells each sample contained. Sequence reads were collapsed and filtered to measure the absolute abundance of every unique TCRbeta CDR3 rearrangement. Productive Simpson clonality was computed per sample as the square root of Simpson's diversity index over productive rearrangements. TCRdb retrieved this table from immuneACCESS and kept in-frame rearrangements only. Not all clones are present; in checked studies, unresolved V genes account for under half, and no reason is known for the remainder. V, J and clone size are those of that table, while D and trimming were read from the DNA. This sample is represented by roughly 150,000 clones; 93% of them were singletons. Of the sample, just under 2% is held by the ten largest clones.

Overall results and qualifications from the work: The quantity of clinical and demographic metadata differed by source and by participant and was supplied without curation.

Sequencing was carried out using peripheral blood. The clonotype was recovered from a woman aged 55-69 years with COVID-19, enrolled during active disease. The rearrangement combines TRBV19 with TRBJ2-1; TRBD2 fits 12 bases in the junction. The CDR3 reads as follows: CASKLLAGGGNEQFF. The nucleotide sequence is TGTGCCAGCAAGCTACTAGCGGGGGGCGGCAATGAGCAGTTCTTC.